The sequence of this T cell receptor (beta chain) was determined in a study of blood T cell repertoires in COVID-19. Across the study: COVID-19 samples collected from the United States, Italy and Spain covered acute and convalescent phases. PBMCs, B-cell-depleted T cells, or T cells provided the cDNA or gDNA that made up the material.

Seattle enrolled patients during active infection and tracked them longitudinally. Data came from immunoSEQ multiplex PCR; TCRdb stores just in-frame clones and leaves some out. Altogether almost 200,000 clones are present, over 80% being singletons, with the ten largest covering roughly 0.91%. Sequencing input: peripheral blood. The TCR was taken from a man aged 55 to 70 with COVID-19, enrolled during active disease.

CDR3 nucleotides: TGTGCCAGCGGTCAACAGGGCGCTAACTATGGCTACACCTTC. It translates to CASGQQGANYGYTF. The J gene is TRBJ1-2, the V gene TRBV6-5, with D perhaps TRBD1 (6 bases). This CDR3 spans 14 amino acids. V lost 8 bases and J 0 bases, leaving 13 bases between the germline ends. CDR1 is MNHEY and CDR2 is SVGAGI in the germline V gene.